This T cell receptor beta chain was documented in a study of blood T cell repertoires in COVID-19. Looking at the study overall: Some COVID-19 samples were acute and others convalescent; all came from the United States, Italy and Spain.

In the authors' methods: Estimated nucleated cell counts came from reference gene primer amplification. Method: immunoSEQ multiplex PCR; TCRdb's copy keeps in-frame clones and lacks some. V and J calls plus clone size are reproduced from that table; the DNA served to infer D and trimming. The sample has hundreds of thousands of clones, about 85% seen once; the top ten hold around 2.5%. CDR1 and CDR2 (germline): SNHLY, FYNNEI. This CDR3 has 14 amino acids. V shed 7 bases and J 8 bases; nucleotides not matched to a gene: 7. Cohorts were assigned according to the clinical history that participants reported.

This sequence originates from a woman between 50 and 59 years old who had recovered from COVID-19. The sample consisted of PBMCs or T cells enriched from blood (not recorded which). The chain employs TRBV2 and TRBJ1-4, with 10 bases lining up with TRBD1. CDR3 in DNA: TGTGCCAGCAAGGGGACAGGGGTAGGAGAAAAACTGTTTTTT. This codes for CASKGTGVGEKLFF. The full variable domain, completed using reference TRBV2 and TRBJ1-4, is EPEVTQTPSHQVTQMGQEVILRCVPISNHLYFYWYRQILGQKVEFLVSFYNNEISEKSEIFDDQFSVERPDGSNFTLKIRSTKLEDSAMYFCASKGTGVGEKLFFGSGTQLSVL.